This T cell receptor beta chain was sequenced in a study of beta chain features in type 1 diabetes. Study context: Examined across all samples were some 99 million sorted cells.

As for this clone: Antigen: not known.

From germline, CDR1 is SEHNR and CDR2 FQNEAQ (reference sequence). Losses at the gene ends were 7 bases for V and 8 bases for J; bases not matched to a gene: 8. The CDR3 extends over 13 amino acids. Regarding the study as a whole: cDNA-based sequencing might over-represent cells highly expressing TCR. Whether TCRB rearrangement is influenced by HLA type went unresolved here.

The isolated RNA, all of it, was reverse transcribed, so expressed TCRB transcripts were what got sequenced. Some clones are missing from TCRdb's copy, which holds only in-frame ones; the method was immunoSEQ multiplex PCR. The table has roughly 240,000 clones, under 70% seen once; the top ten hold around 0.057%. The authors sorted CD4+ naive, central memory, regulatory and stem cell-like memory cells via CD45RO/CCR7/CD25/CD127/CD95/CD27. Sequenced input: naive CD4+ T cells from blood. This sequence joins TRBV7-9 and TRBJ2-1; TRBD1 matches 7 bases. This TCR was recovered from a man aged 25 to 45 in good health. The CDR3, as DNA: TGTGCCAGCATCCGGAGACAGGGTTATGAGCAGTTCTTC. Residues: CASIRRQGYEQFF.